One and the same sample provided the 2 T cell receptor beta chains below, sequenced in a study of T-cell reconstitution after alpha-beta-depleted transplantation in children. Preparation of the TCRbeta library was carried out with unique molecular identifiers. One entry per CDR3 protein results from TCRdb running MiXCR on the PCR reads. Among about 27,000 distinct CDR3 sequences listed, 18% were seen once. The sequencing here drew on PBMCs, mostly from graft donor cells, taken 60 days after TCRalphabeta/CD19-depleted stem cell transplant. These receptor sequences come from a male patient under 10 years old who had a stem cell transplant for acute lymphoblastic leukemia, so the T cells may come from the graft donor.

Only a few counts were recorded for this clonotype. The chain has TRBV5-5 and TRBJ1-2; TRBD1 is a possible D gene (5 bases). CDR3 length equals 13 residues. Trimming stripped 3 bases from V and 4 bases from J, with 10 bases between. The germline gives CDR1 SGHKS, CDR2 YYEKEE (reference sequence). The CDR3 DNA reads as TGTGCCAGCAGCTGGGACGATCTCTATGGCTACACCTTC. Amino acid sequence: CASSWDDLYGYTF. Combining the CDR3 with reference TRBV5-5 and TRBJ1-2 gives the whole variable domain DAGVTQSPTHLIKTRGQQVTLRCSPISGHKSVSWYQQVLGQGPQFIFQYYEKEERGRGNFPDRFSARQFPNYSSELNVNALLLGDSALYLCASSWDDLYGYTFGSGTRLTVV.

The V call is TRBV29-1, the J call TRBJ2-7; TRBD1 agrees at 7 bases. Germline V CDR1 and CDR2: SQVTM, ANQGSEA. CDR3 length equals 13 residues. Trimming at V came to 2 bases and at J to 3 bases, leaving 4 bases not matched to a gene. Here the CDR3 reads CSVEMNRGYEQYF. For the CDR3, the DNA is TGCAGCGTTGAAATGAACAGGGGCTACGAGCAGTACTTC.